The T cell receptor beta chain under discussion was sequenced for a study of identical twins. Regarding this clonotype: Its antigen remains unidentified.

Points from the study as a whole: Beta out-of-frame twin sharing showed a weaker excess. Clonotypes of the beta chain that were abundant in cord blood carried fewer insertions (memory repertoires showed none).

TCRdb re-called the 5' RACE reads through MiXCR, storing one row per CDR3 protein. The sample records 450,000 or so distinct CDR3 sequences, around 24% being singletons. Germline V gene data show CDR1 as DFQATT and CDR2 as SNEGSKA (reference sequence). This CDR3 contains 15 residues. V was trimmed by 5 bases and J by 0 bases, leaving 14 bases between them. These data were also reused for a study on T cells expressing NK-cell markers. From that second work: Cells sorted as CD3+CD56+NKG2C+, CD3+CD56+NKG2C- and CD3+CD56-NKG2C+ T cells supplied the TCR beta repertoires. Leadership of the CD3+CD56-NKG2C+ fraction also belonged to these clonotypes in a handful of donors.

The chain recombines TRBV20-1 with TRBJ2-1, with D unclear. The source of this sequence is a young woman in good health. Sequences were obtained from CD4+ T cells sorted from blood. This CDR3 is CSAPYASYSYNEQFF. The CDR3 nucleotides are TGCAGTGCTCCATACGCCTCCTACTCCTACAATGAGCAGTTCTTC.